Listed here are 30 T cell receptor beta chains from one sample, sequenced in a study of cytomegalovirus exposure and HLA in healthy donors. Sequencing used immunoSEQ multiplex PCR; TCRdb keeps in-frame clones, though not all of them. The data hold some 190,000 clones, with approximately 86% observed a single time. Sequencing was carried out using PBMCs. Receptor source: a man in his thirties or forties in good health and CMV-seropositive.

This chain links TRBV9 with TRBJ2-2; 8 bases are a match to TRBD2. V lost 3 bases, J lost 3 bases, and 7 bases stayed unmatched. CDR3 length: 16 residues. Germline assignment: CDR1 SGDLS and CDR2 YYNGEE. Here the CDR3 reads CASSARGGDYTGELFF. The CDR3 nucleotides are TGTGCCAGCAGCGCCCGGGGGGGCGATTACACCGGGGAGCTGTTTTTT.

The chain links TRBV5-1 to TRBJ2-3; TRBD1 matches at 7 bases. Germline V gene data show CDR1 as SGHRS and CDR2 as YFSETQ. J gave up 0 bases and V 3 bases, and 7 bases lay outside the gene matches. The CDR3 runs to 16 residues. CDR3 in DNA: TGCGCCAGCAGCTCTAGACAGGGTCGAAGCACAGATACGCAGTATTTT. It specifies CASSSRQGRSTDTQYF.

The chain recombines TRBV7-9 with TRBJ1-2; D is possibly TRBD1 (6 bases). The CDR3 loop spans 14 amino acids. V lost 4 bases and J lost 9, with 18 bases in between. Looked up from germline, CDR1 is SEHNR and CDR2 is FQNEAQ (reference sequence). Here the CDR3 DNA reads TGTGCCAGCAGCTGGGGGGGCCGACAAGATCGCTACACCTTC. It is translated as CASSWGGRQDRYTF.

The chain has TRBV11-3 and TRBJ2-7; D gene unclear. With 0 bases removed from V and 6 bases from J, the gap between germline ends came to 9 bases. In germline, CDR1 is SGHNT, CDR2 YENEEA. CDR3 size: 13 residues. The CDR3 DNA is TGTGCCAGCAGCTTAGATGGGGAAAGCGAGCAGTACTTC. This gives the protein CASSLDGESEQYF.

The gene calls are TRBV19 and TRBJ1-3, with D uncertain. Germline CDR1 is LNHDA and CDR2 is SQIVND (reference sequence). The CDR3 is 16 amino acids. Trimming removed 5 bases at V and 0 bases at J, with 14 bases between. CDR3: CASSPQTGYSGNTIYF. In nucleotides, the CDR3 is TGTGCCAGTAGTCCTCAGACGGGGTACTCTGGAAACACCATATATTTT.

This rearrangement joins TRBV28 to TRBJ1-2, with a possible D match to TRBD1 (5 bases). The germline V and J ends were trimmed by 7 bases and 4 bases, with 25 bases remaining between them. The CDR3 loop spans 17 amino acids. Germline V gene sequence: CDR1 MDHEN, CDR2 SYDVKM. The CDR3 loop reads CASTGAAEWESSYGYTF. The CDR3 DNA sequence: TGTGCCAGCACCGGGGCGGCCGAGTGGGAATCATCCTATGGCTACACCTTC.

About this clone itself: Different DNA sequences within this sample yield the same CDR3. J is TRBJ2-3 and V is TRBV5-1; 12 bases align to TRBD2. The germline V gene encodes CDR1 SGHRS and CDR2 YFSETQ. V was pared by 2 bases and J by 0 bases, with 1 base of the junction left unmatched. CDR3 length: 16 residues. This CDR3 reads CASSLGLAGSTDTQYF. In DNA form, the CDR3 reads TGCGCCAGCAGCTTAGGACTAGCGGGAAGCACAGATACGCAGTATTTT.

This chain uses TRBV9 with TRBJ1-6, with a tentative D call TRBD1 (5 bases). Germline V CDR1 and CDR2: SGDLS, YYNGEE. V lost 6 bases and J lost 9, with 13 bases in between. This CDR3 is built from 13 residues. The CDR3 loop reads CASTGSLGSPLHF. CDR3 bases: TGTGCCAGCACAGGGTCGTTAGGTTCACCCCTCCACTTT.

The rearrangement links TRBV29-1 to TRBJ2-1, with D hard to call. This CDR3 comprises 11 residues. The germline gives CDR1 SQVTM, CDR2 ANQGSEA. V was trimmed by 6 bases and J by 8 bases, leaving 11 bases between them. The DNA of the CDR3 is TGCAGCGTCTCCTATATCCATGAGCAGTTCTTC. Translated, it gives CSVSYIHEQFF.

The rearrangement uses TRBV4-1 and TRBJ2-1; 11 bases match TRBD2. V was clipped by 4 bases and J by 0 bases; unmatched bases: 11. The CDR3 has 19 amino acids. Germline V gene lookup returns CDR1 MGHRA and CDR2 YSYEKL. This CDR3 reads CASSPGLAVPFRSYNEQFF. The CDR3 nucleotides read TGCGCCAGCAGCCCGGGACTAGCGGTTCCATTTCGCTCCTACAATGAGCAGTTCTTC.

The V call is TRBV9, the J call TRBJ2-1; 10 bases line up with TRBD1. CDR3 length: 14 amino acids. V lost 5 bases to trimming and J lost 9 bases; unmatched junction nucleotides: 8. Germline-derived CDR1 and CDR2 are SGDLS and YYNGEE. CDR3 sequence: CASSFGTGVFEQFF. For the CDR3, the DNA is TGTGCCAGCAGTTTTGGGACAGGGGTCTTTGAGCAGTTCTTC.

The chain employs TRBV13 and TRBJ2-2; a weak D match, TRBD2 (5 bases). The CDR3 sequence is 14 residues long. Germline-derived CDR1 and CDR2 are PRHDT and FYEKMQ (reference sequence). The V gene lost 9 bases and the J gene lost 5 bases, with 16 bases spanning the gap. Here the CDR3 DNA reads TGTGCCAGTTCAACTAGACACACGACCGGGGAGCTGTTTTTT. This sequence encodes CASSTRHTTGELFF.

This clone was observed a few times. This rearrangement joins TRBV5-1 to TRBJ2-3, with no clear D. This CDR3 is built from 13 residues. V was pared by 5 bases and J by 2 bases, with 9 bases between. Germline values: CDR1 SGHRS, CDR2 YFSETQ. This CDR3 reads CASRDGYTDTQYF. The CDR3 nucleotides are TGCGCCAGCAGGGACGGATACACAGATACGCAGTATTTT.

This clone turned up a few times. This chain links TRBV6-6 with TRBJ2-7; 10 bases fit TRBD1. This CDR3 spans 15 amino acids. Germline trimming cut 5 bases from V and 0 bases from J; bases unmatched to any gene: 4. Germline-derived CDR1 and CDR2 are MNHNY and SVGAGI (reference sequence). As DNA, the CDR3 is TGTGCCAGCAGTCACGGACAGGGGGGCTCCTACGAGCAGTACTTC. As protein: CASSHGQGGSYEQYF.

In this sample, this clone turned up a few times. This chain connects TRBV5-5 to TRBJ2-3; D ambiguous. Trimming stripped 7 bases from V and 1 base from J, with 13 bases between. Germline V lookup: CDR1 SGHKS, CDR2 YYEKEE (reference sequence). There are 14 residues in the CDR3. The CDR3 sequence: CASSHGSGTDTQYF. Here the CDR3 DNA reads TGTGCCAGCTCGCACGGCTCAGGCACAGATACGCAGTATTTT.

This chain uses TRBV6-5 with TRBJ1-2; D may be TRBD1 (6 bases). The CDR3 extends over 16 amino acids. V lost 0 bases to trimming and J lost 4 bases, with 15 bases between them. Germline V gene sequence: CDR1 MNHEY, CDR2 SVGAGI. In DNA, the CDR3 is TGTGCCAGCAGTTACTCAATAGGGGGGCGCGGCTATGGCTACACCTTC. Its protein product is CASSYSIGGRGYGYTF.

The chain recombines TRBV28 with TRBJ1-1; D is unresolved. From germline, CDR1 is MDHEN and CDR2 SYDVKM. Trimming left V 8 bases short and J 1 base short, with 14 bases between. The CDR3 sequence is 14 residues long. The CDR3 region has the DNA TGTGCCAGCCGCCCCCCTGTTGGGAACACTGAAGCTTTCTTT. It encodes CASRPPVGNTEAFF.

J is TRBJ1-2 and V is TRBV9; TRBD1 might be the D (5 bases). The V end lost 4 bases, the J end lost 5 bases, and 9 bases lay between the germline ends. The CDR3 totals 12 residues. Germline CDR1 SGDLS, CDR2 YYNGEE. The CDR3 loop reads CASSRDRYGYTF. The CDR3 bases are TGTGCCAGCAGCCGGGACCGATATGGCTACACCTTC.

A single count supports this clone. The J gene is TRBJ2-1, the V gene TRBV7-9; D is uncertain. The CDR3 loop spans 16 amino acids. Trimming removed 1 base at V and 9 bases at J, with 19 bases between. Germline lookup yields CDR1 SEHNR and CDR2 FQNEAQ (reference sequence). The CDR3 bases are TGTGCCAGCAGCTTAGGGGCTCCCCCCCAATTCGGTGAGCAGTTCTTC. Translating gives CASSLGAPPQFGEQFF. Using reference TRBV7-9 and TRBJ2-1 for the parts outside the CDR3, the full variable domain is DTGVSQNPRHKITKRGQNVTFRCDPISEHNRLYWYRQTLGQGPEFLTYFQNEAQLEKSRLLSDRFSAERPKGSFSTLEIQRTEQGDSAMYLCASSLGAPPQFGEQFFGPGTRLTVL.

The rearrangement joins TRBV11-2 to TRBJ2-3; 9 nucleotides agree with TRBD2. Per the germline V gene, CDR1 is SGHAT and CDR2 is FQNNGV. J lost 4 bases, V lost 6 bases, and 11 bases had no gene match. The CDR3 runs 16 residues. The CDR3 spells CASSSGPRTSADTQYF. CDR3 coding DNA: TGTGCCAGCAGTTCGGGGCCCCGGACTAGCGCAGATACGCAGTATTTT.

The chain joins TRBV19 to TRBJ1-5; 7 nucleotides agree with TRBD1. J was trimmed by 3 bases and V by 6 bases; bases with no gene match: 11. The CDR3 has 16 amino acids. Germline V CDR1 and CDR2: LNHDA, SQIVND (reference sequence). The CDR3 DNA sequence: TGTGCCAGTAGCTCAAACAGGGGCAAGAACAATCAGCCCCAGCATTTT. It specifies CASSSNRGKNNQPQHF.

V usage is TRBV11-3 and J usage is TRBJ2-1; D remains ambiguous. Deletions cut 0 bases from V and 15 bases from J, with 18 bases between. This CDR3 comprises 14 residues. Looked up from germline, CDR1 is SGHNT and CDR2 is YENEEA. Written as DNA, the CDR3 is TGTGCCAGCAGCTTAGACGGCGGTTTTGATTTGTTGTTCTTC. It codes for CASSLDGGFDLLFF. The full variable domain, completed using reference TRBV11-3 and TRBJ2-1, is EAGVVQSPRYKIIEKKQPVAFWCNPISGHNTLYWYLQNLGQGPELLIRYENEEAVDDSQLPKDRFSAERLKGVDSTLKIQPAELGDSAVYLCASSLDGGFDLLFFGPGTRLTVL.

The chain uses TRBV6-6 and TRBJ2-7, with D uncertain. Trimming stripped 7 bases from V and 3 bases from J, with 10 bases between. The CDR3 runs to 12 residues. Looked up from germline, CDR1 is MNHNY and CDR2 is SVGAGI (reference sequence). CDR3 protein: CASKVTGYEQYF. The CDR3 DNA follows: TGTGCCAGCAAGGTAACGGGCTACGAGCAGTACTTC.

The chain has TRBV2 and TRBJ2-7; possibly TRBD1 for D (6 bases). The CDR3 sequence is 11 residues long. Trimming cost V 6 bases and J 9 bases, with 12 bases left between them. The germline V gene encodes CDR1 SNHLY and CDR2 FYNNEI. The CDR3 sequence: CASSGGGVQYF. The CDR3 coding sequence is TGTGCCAGCAGCGGTGGGGGCGTGCAGTACTTC.

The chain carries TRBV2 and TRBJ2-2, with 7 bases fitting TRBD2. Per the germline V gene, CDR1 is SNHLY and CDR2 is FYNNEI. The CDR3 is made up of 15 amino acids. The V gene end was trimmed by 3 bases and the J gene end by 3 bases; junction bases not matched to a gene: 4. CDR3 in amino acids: CASSEGSGDTGELFF. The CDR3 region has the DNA TGTGCCAGCAGTGAGGGAAGCGGGGACACCGGGGAGCTGTTTTTT.

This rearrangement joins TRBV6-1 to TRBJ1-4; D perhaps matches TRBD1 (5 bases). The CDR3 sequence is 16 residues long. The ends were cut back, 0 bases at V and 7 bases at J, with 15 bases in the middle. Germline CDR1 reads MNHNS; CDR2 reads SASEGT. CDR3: CASSEATGTGGEKLFF. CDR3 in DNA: TGTGCCAGCAGTGAAGCGACGGGGACGGGGGGTGAAAAACTGTTTTTT.

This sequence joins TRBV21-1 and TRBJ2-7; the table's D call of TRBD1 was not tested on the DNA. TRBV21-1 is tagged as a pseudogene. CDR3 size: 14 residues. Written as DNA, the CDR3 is TGTGCCAGCAGCAAATTGGACAGCTCCTACGAGCAGTACTTC. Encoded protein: CASSKLDSSYEQYF.

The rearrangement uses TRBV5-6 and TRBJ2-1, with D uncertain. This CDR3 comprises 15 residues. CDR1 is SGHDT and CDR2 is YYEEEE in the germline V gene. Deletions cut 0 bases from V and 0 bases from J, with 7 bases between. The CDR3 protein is CASSLEAFSYNEQFF. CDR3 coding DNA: TGTGCCAGCAGCTTGGAGGCATTCTCCTACAATGAGCAGTTCTTC.

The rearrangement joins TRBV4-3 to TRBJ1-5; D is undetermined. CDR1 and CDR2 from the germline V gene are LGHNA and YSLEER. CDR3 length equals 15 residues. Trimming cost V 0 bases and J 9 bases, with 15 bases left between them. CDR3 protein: CASSQDLLGGRPQHF. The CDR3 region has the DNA TGCGCCAGCAGCCAAGATCTTTTGGGTGGACGGCCCCAGCATTTT.

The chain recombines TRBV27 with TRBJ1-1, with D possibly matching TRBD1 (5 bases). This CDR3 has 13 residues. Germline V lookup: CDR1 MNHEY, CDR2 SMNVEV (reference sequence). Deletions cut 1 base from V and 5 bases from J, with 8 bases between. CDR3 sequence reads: CASSLLGVTEAFF. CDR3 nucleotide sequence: TGTGCCAGCAGTTTATTAGGGGTAACTGAAGCTTTCTTT.